This T cell receptor beta chain comes out of a study of radiotherapy plus CTLA-4 blockade in lung cancer. Study summary: Patients showed objective responses in around a sixth of cases and disease control in more than 25%. General study points: Blood TCR clones of tumor origin expanded after radiotherapy plus ipilimumab. The authors reported that early blood T cell clone dynamics, with interferon-beta, best predicted response.

On this clone itself: Its target is unknown.

Lung cancer patients with chemo-refractory metastatic non-small-cell disease were given focal radiation plus CTLA-4 blockade with ipilimumab. Clones were read by immunoSEQ multiplex PCR, and TCRdb kept only the in-frame ones, dropping some. The sample lists roughly 69,000 clones, approximately 76% seen once, with around a sixth in the top ten. The CDR3 extends over 14 amino acids. Germline lookup yields CDR1 SGHAT and CDR2 FQNNGV. The V gene lost 1 base and the J gene lost 5 bases, with 8 bases spanning the gap. The V gene is TRBV11-2, the J gene TRBJ1-4; maybe TRBD1 (5 bases). The material sequenced was peripheral blood, taken from a patient treated with radiotherapy plus ipilimumab. This receptor was taken from a human donor with non-small cell lung cancer whose response to radiotherapy plus ipilimumab could not be evaluated. Some clones in this sample may be carry-over from other donors' samples. CDR3 bases: TGTGCCAGCAGCTTAGCCAGGGTGAATGAAAAACTGTTTTTT. The encoded protein is CASSLARVNEKLFF.